The clone carrying this T cell receptor beta chain was found a few times. The junction differs from germline at one of its ends, possibly a read error. The sample belongs to a study of technical replicates of blood from a few donors. TCRdb's copy holds only in-frame clones and misses some; the assay was immunoSEQ multiplex PCR. The sample lists under 110,000 clones, 96% occurring once. This TCR derives from a human donor in good health. The source material was T cells isolated from PBMCs.

As DNA, the CDR3 is TGTGCCAGCAGTTTGGGGACTAAGGGACACACGGAAGCTTTCTTT. It translates to CASSLGTKGHTEAFF. The chain links TRBV27 to TRBJ1-1, with D perhaps matching TRBD1 (6 bases). Germline V CDR1 and CDR2: MNHEY, SMNVEV (reference sequence). This CDR3 spans 15 amino acids.